Listed below are T cell receptor beta chains from one sample, sequenced in a study of cytomegalovirus exposure and HLA in healthy donors. Sequencing used immunoSEQ multiplex PCR; TCRdb keeps in-frame clones, though not all of them. The table records 50,000 to 65,000 clones, more than 65% of them present only once. Sequenced: PBMCs. The receptors were sampled from a woman between 18 and 29 years old in good health and CMV-seronegative. CDR3s include the opening cysteine and the closing phenylalanine or tryptophan. D genes are given only for firm matches. Clone size, where shown, is once, few, many, or a class for clones that have expanded.

clone_size	v_call	j_call	d_call	cdr3_aa	cdr3_nt
NA	TRBV5-6	TRBJ2-1	TRBD1	CASSPIDRDHLNEQFF	TGTGCCAGCAGCCCCATAGACAGGGACCATTTGAATGAGCAGTTCTTC
NA	TRBV27	TRBJ1-6	NA	CASNIKSSYNSPLHF	TGTGCCAGCAATATTAAGAGCTCCTATAATTCACCCCTCCACTTT
once	TRBV6-7	TRBJ2-1	NA	CASSYGETGASGWNEQFF	TGTGCCAGCAGTTACGGGGAAACGGGAGCGTCGGGGTGGAATGAGCAGTTCTTC
NA	TRBV4-1	TRBJ2-2	TRBD2	CASSQDLAGAGELFF	TGCGCCAGCAGCCAAGACCTAGCGGGCGCCGGGGAGCTGTTTTTT
NA	TRBV5-1	TRBJ2-1	NA	CASSFTGYNEQFF	TGCGCCAGCAGCTTTACAGGATACAATGAGCAGTTCTTC
NA	TRBV14	TRBJ2-1	NA	CASSQDKGDTSYNEQFF	TGTGCCAGCAGCCAAGATAAAGGGGACACCTCCTACAATGAGCAGTTCTTC
NA	TRBV28	TRBJ2-3	TRBD2	CASSLGWGHRAGEGDTQYF	TGTGCCAGCAGTTTAGGTTGGGGTCATCGGGCGGGAGAGGGAGATACGCAGTATTTT
NA	TRBV30	TRBJ1-5	TRBD1	CAWDRGEGAQPQHF	TGTGCCTGGGACCGGGGAGAGGGGGCTCAGCCCCAGCATTTT
NA	TRBV6-1	TRBJ1-1	NA	CASLPGSTEAFF	TGTGCCAGTCTGCCGGGGAGCACTGAAGCTTTCTTT
NA	TRBV5-1	TRBJ2-7	TRBD2	CASSLRSGSLDEQYF	TGCGCCAGCAGCTTGAGGAGCGGGAGTCTAGACGAGCAGTACTTC
NA	TRBV5-6	TRBJ2-3	TRBD2	CASSLGTSGRSMTDTQYF	TGTGCCAGCAGCTTGGGGACTAGCGGGAGGAGCATGACAGATACGCAGTATTTT
once	TRBV7-3	TRBJ2-7	NA	CASSGQPSSYEQYF	TGTGCCAGCAGCGGACAGCCAAGCTCCTACGAGCAGTACTTC
NA	TRBV4-1	TRBJ2-2	TRBD2	CASSPSPGLAGGDTGELFF	TGCGCCAGCAGCCCATCCCCGGGACTAGCGGGAGGGGACACCGGGGAGCTGTTTTTT
NA	TRBV18	TRBJ2-1	TRBD2	CASSPIAGPAYNEQFF	TGTGCCAGCTCACCAATAGCGGGGCCCGCCTACAATGAGCAGTTCTTC
NA	TRBV28	TRBJ2-7	TRBD1	CASISDRGVYEQYF	TGTGCCAGCATCAGCGACAGGGGAGTATACGAGCAGTACTTC
NA	TRBV30	TRBJ2-7	TRBD1	CAQDRDGDEQYF	TGTGCACAGGACAGGGACGGGGACGAGCAGTACTTC
NA	TRBV6-5	TRBJ1-2	TRBD1	CASRTPRQGFYGYTF	TGTGCCAGCAGGACGCCTAGACAGGGCTTCTATGGCTACACCTTC
NA	TRBV7-9	TRBJ2-7	NA	CASSLPQNEQYF	TGTGCCAGCAGCTTACCCCAGAACGAGCAGTACTTC
once	TRBV30	TRBJ2-7	NA	CAWSVIYEQYF	TGTGCCTGGAGTGTTATCTACGAGCAGTACTTC
NA	TRBV19	TRBJ1-1	TRBD1	CASSATGGRHTEAFF	TGTGCCAGTAGTGCGACAGGGGGCCGGCACACTGAAGCTTTCTTT
NA	TRBV25-1	TRBJ2-7	TRBD1	CASSEPTGGHEQYF	TGTGCCAGCAGTGAGCCGACAGGGGGGCACGAGCAGTACTTC
NA	TRBV21-1	TRBJ2-1	NA	CASSKGLAGSGEQFF	TGTGCCAGCAGCAAAGGGCTAGCGGGTTCGGGAGAGCAGTTCTTC
NA	TRBV14	TRBJ2-7	TRBD1	CASSLGQYEQYF	TGTGCCAGCAGCTTGGGACAGTACGAGCAGTACTTC
NA	TRBV19	TRBJ1-6	NA	CASSIAARTNSPLHF	TGTGCCAGTAGTATAGCAGCCAGGACAAATTCACCCCTCCACTTT
NA	TRBV27	TRBJ2-1	TRBD2	CASSLRGGSNEQFF	TGTGCCAGCAGTCTGCGGGGGGGCTCGAATGAGCAGTTCTTC
NA	TRBV6-5	TRBJ2-7	TRBD2	CASSFSPGLGIHEQYF	TGTGCCAGCAGTTTCAGTCCGGGACTAGGGATCCACGAGCAGTACTTC
NA	TRBV11-2	TRBJ2-3	TRBD2	CASSLDLLAGDYTDTQYF	TGTGCCAGCAGCTTAGATCTTCTAGCGGGAGATTACACAGATACGCAGTATTTT
NA	TRBV5-6	TRBJ2-7	TRBD1	CASSLGDREQYEQYF	TGTGCCAGCAGCTTGGGGGACAGGGAACAATACGAGCAGTACTTC
NA	TRBV29-1	TRBJ2-7	TRBD1	CSVEGQGAVEQYF	TGCAGCGTTGAAGGGCAGGGGGCCGTCGAGCAGTACTTC
NA	TRBV14	TRBJ2-2	NA	CASSRGNTGELFF	TGTGCCAGCAGCCGAGGGAACACCGGGGAGCTGTTTTTT
NA	TRBV7-2	TRBJ2-7	TRBD2	CASSRPEREGREQYF	TGTGCCAGCAGCCGCCCTGAGCGGGAGGGCCGCGAGCAGTACTTC
NA	TRBV7-3	TRBJ2-2	TRBD2	CASSLGSSGSPGELFF	TGTGCCAGCAGCTTAGGGTCTAGCGGGAGCCCCGGGGAGCTGTTTTTT
NA	TRBV27	TRBJ2-1	TRBD2	CATAAVAGVGEQFF	TGTGCCACCGCCGCGGTAGCGGGAGTAGGTGAGCAGTTCTTC
NA	TRBV6-4	TRBJ2-4	TRBD1	CASSQQGDGKNIQYF	TGTGCCAGCAGCCAACAGGGGGATGGCAAAAACATTCAGTACTTC
few	TRBV6-4	TRBJ2-2	TRBD2	CASRGGSETGELFF	TGTGCCAGCCGGGGCGGGAGTGAAACCGGGGAGCTGTTTTTT
NA	TRBV2	TRBJ2-1	TRBD2	CASRVSGRGGNEQFF	TGTGCCAGCAGGGTTAGCGGGAGGGGAGGCAATGAGCAGTTCTTC
NA	TRBV28	TRBJ1-2	TRBD1	CASSRGQGVHGYTF	TGTGCCAGCAGTCGCGGACAGGGGGTTCATGGCTACACCTTC
NA	TRBV5-1	TRBJ1-1	NA	CASRTTPLGAGTEAFF	TGCGCCAGCAGGACAACCCCCCTAGGGGCCGGCACTGAAGCTTTCTTT
NA	TRBV6-6	TRBJ1-2	NA	CASSYSGAGGYTF	TGTGCCAGCAGTTACTCAGGGGCTGGTGGCTACACCTTC
once	TRBV4-2	TRBJ2-3	TRBD2	CASSQDPSGSTDTQYF	TGTGCCAGCAGCCAAGATCCTAGCGGAAGCACAGATACGCAGTATTTT
NA	TRBV11-2	TRBJ2-6	NA	CASSLGYSGANVLTF	TGTGCCAGCAGCTTAGGTTACTCTGGGGCCAACGTCCTGACTTTC
NA	TRBV28	TRBJ2-1	TRBD2	CATRAAGGLTGSYNEQFF	TGTGCCACCAGGGCGGCGGGAGGGCTTACCGGGTCCTACAATGAGCAGTTCTTC
once	TRBV7-9	TRBJ2-1	TRBD2	CASSLVGLAGGQQFF	TGTGCCAGCAGCTTAGTGGGACTAGCGGGAGGACAACAGTTCTTC
NA	TRBV29-1	TRBJ2-2	TRBD1	CSVLTGYTGELFF	TGCAGCGTCTTGACAGGGTACACCGGGGAGCTGTTTTTT
NA	TRBV29-1	TRBJ2-2	NA	CSVEDAQGDTGELFF	TGCAGCGTTGAAGATGCACAGGGTGACACCGGGGAGCTGTTTTTT
NA	TRBV13	TRBJ1-1	TRBD1	CASSPRQGSTEAFF	TGTGCCAGCAGCCCCCGACAGGGGTCCACTGAAGCTTTCTTT
NA	TRBV6-4	TRBJ2-3	TRBD2	CASSETAGGGTDTQYF	TGTGCCAGCAGTGAGACGGCGGGAGGGGGCACAGATACGCAGTATTTT
NA	TRBV28	TRBJ2-7	TRBD2	CASSLSGTSGSNEQYF	TGTGCCAGCAGTTTATCAGGGACTAGCGGGAGCAACGAGCAGTACTTC
NA	TRBV7-7	TRBJ2-1	TRBD1	CASSPGTGADEQFF	TGTGCCAGCAGCCCCGGGACAGGGGCTGATGAGCAGTTCTTC
NA	TRBV4-1	TRBJ2-7	NA	CASSQGPHTSYEQYF	TGCGCCAGCAGCCAAGGGCCCCACACCTCCTACGAGCAGTACTTC
NA	TRBV28	TRBJ1-2	TRBD1	CASWLPGGGRGYTF	TGTGCCAGCTGGCTCCCAGGGGGAGGTCGAGGCTACACCTTC
NA	TRBV27	TRBJ1-4	NA	CASRDGATNEKLFF	TGTGCCAGCAGAGACGGAGCAACTAATGAAAAACTGTTTTTT
NA	TRBV29-1	TRBJ1-2	TRBD1	CSLPPKRQDRAHFVYGYTF	TGCAGCCTTCCCCCGAAGAGGCAGGACAGGGCCCATTTCGTATATGGCTACACCTTC
NA	TRBV18	TRBJ2-7	TRBD1	CASSPNWDRGESYEQYF	TGTGCCAGCTCACCAAACTGGGACAGGGGAGAATCCTACGAGCAGTACTTC